Listed below are T cell receptor beta chains from one sample, sequenced in a study of early T cells in non-severe SARS-CoV-2 infection. TCRdb used MiXCR to reprocess the 5' RACE reads, holding one entry per CDR3 protein. The sample comprises approximately 22,000 distinct CDR3 sequences, about 4.3% of which are singletons, and roughly 16% rests with the top ten. Material: whole blood. The source is an adult who was a healthcare worker with PCR-confirmed SARS-CoV-2 infection or an uninfected control (not recorded which). Both conserved end residues are part of each CDR3. The D gene is left open where the match is weak. Expanded clones are given a class, and other clones once, few, many or no size at all.

V gene: TRBV6-4; D gene: -; J gene: TRBJ1-1; clone size: -; CDR3 DNA: TGTGCCAGCAGTGACTCTTCTCTTACAGAAGCTTTCTTT; CDR3 protein: CASSDSSLTEAFF
V gene: TRBV7-2; D gene: -; J gene: TRBJ2-7; clone size: many; CDR3 DNA: TGTGCCAGCAGCCTGACCCGGGACGCCTACGAGCAGTACTTC; CDR3 protein: CASSLTRDAYEQYF
V gene: TRBV2; D gene: TRBD2; J gene: TRBJ2-5; clone size: few; CDR3 DNA: TGTGCCAGCAGTGCTGGGTTAGCGGGGGGAGAGACCCAGTACTTC; CDR3 protein: CASSAGLAGGETQYF
V gene: TRBV12-3/TRBV12-4; D gene: -; J gene: TRBJ2-1; clone size: -; CDR3 DNA: TGTGCCAGCAGTTTCATAGGGGCCACTGAGCAGTTCTTC; CDR3 protein: CASSFIGATEQFF
V gene: TRBV27; D gene: -; J gene: TRBJ2-5; clone size: few; CDR3 DNA: TGTGCCAGCAGTTTTACCGGCGGAGAGACCCAGTACTTC; CDR3 protein: CASSFTGGETQYF
V gene: TRBV30; D gene: -; J gene: TRBJ1-4; clone size: many; CDR3 DNA: TGTGCCTGGAGCCAACGGGAGGGTAGCAATGAAAAACTGTTTTTT; CDR3 protein: CAWSQREGSNEKLFF
V gene: TRBV24-1; D gene: -; J gene: TRBJ1-3; clone size: few; CDR3 DNA: TGTGCCACCAGTGATGTAGGGGCGAACTCTGGAAACACCATATATTTT; CDR3 protein: CATSDVGANSGNTIYF
V gene: TRBV12-3/TRBV12-4; D gene: -; J gene: TRBJ2-3; clone size: -; CDR3 DNA: TGTGCCAGCAGCACCCTCCGGGGCACAGATACGCAGTATTTT; CDR3 protein: CASSTLRGTDTQYF
V gene: TRBV12-3/TRBV12-4; D gene: -; J gene: TRBJ2-1; clone size: many; CDR3 DNA: TGTGCCAGCAGTTTATGGGGGCTCAACAATGAGCAGTTCTTC; CDR3 protein: CASSLWGLNNEQFF
V gene: TRBV6-5; D gene: -; J gene: TRBJ2-3; clone size: many; CDR3 DNA: TGTGCCAGCAGTTACTCATCTGGCGGAGCAGCTAGCACAGATACGCAGTATTTT; CDR3 protein: CASSYSSGGAASTDTQYF
V gene: TRBV7-2; D gene: -; J gene: TRBJ2-5; clone size: many; CDR3 DNA: TGTGCCAGCAGCTCTGGGGGCAGGGGTATAGGGACCCAGTACTTC; CDR3 protein: CASSSGGRGIGTQYF
V gene: TRBV3-1; D gene: TRBD2; J gene: TRBJ2-7; clone size: many; CDR3 DNA: TGTGCCAGCAGCCAGAGACTAGCGATCGAGCAGTACTTC; CDR3 protein: CASSQRLAIEQYF
V gene: TRBV9; D gene: -; J gene: TRBJ2-1; clone size: medium-sized; CDR3 DNA: TGTGCCAGCAGCGTTTGGCCCGAACAAAATGAGCAGTTCTTC; CDR3 protein: CASSVWPEQNEQFF
V gene: TRBV12-3/TRBV12-4; D gene: -; J gene: TRBJ1-3; clone size: -; CDR3 DNA: TGTGCCAGCAGTTCGCGTCGTCCCTCTGGAAACACCATATATTTT; CDR3 protein: CASSSRRPSGNTIYF
V gene: TRBV25-1; D gene: TRBD1; J gene: TRBJ2-7; clone size: -; CDR3 DNA: TGTGCCAGCAGTCCCGCGTGGGGTGGACAGGGGAGAGGCGAGCAGTACTTC; CDR3 protein: CASSPAWGGQGRGEQYF
V gene: TRBV13; D gene: TRBD1; J gene: TRBJ2-7; clone size: many; CDR3 DNA: TGTGCCAGCAGCTTAAATCGACAGGGGATCCGCGAGCAGTACTTC; CDR3 protein: CASSLNRQGIREQYF
V gene: TRBV11-2; D gene: TRBD1; J gene: TRBJ2-2; clone size: medium-sized; CDR3 DNA: TGTGCCAGCAGATGGGACAGGGACGGCACCGGGGAGCTGTTTTTT; CDR3 protein: CASRWDRDGTGELFF
V gene: TRBV3-1; D gene: TRBD1; J gene: TRBJ1-5; clone size: medium-sized; CDR3 DNA: TGTGCCAGTGGGACAGGGTCGGGTAATCAGCCCCAGCATTTT; CDR3 protein: CASGTGSGNQPQHF
V gene: TRBV7-9; D gene: TRBD1; J gene: TRBJ1-6; clone size: few; CDR3 DNA: TGTGCCAGCACTACCCAGGGGGCCAATTCACCCCTCCACTTT; CDR3 protein: CASTTQGANSPLHF
V gene: TRBV12-3/TRBV12-4; D gene: -; J gene: TRBJ2-6; clone size: many; CDR3 DNA: TGTGCCAGCAGCTCCCCGGGGGCCAACGTCCTGACTTTC; CDR3 protein: CASSSPGANVLTF
V gene: TRBV7-3; D gene: -; J gene: TRBJ2-2; clone size: many; CDR3 DNA: TGTGCCAGCAGCTTATGGGGCAGGAACACCGGGGAGCTGTTTTTT; CDR3 protein: CASSLWGRNTGELFF
V gene: TRBV19; D gene: -; J gene: TRBJ1-2; clone size: -; CDR3 DNA: TGTGCCAGTGCGGTCTTCAACTATGGCTACACCTTC; CDR3 protein: CASAVFNYGYTF
V gene: TRBV5-4; D gene: -; J gene: TRBJ2-1; clone size: -; CDR3 DNA: TGTGCCAGCACCAACTACCAGGAGCAGTTCTTC; CDR3 protein: CASTNYQEQFF
V gene: TRBV25-1; D gene: -; J gene: TRBJ1-1; clone size: -; CDR3 DNA: TGTGCCAGCAGTGATTCCGCCCCCACTGAAGCTTTCTTT; CDR3 protein: CASSDSAPTEAFF
V gene: TRBV3-1; D gene: TRBD1; J gene: TRBJ1-1; clone size: many; CDR3 DNA: TGTGCCAGCAGCCAAAGGGACAGGGGCTCTGAAGCTTTCTTT; CDR3 protein: CASSQRDRGSEAFF
V gene: TRBV6-1; D gene: -; J gene: TRBJ2-5; clone size: -; CDR3 DNA: TGTGCCAGCACCTACCAAGGGGGAGAGGAGACCCAGTACTTC; CDR3 protein: CASTYQGGEETQYF
V gene: TRBV6-2/TRBV6-3; D gene: -; J gene: TRBJ2-2; clone size: medium-sized; CDR3 DNA: TGTGTCACAAGGGGGGCCTTAACCGGGGAGCTGTTTTTT; CDR3 protein: CVTRGALTGELFF
V gene: TRBV5-6; D gene: -; J gene: TRBJ1-4; clone size: few; CDR3 DNA: TGTGCTACGACCAGGAGTGACAATGAAAAACTGTTTTTT; CDR3 protein: CATTRSDNEKLFF
V gene: TRBV7-9; D gene: -; J gene: TRBJ2-1; clone size: medium-sized; CDR3 DNA: TGTGCCAGCAGCGCCGGGGGCGATGAGCAGTTCTTC; CDR3 protein: CASSAGGDEQFF
V gene: TRBV20-1; D gene: TRBD1; J gene: TRBJ2-7; clone size: few; CDR3 DNA: TGCAGTGCCGCCGGGACAGGGAAATACGAGCAGTACTTC; CDR3 protein: CSAAGTGKYEQYF
V gene: TRBV30; D gene: -; J gene: TRBJ1-1; clone size: many; CDR3 DNA: TGTGCCTGGAGTGTACCTGGCCTAGACACTGAAGCTTTCTTT; CDR3 protein: CAWSVPGLDTEAFF
V gene: TRBV20-1; D gene: TRBD2; J gene: TRBJ2-1; clone size: many; CDR3 DNA: TGCAGTGCACCGCCGGGACTAGCGGGGGGTTATGAGCAGTTCTTC; CDR3 protein: CSAPPGLAGGYEQFF
V gene: TRBV7-2; D gene: -; J gene: TRBJ2-3; clone size: few; CDR3 DNA: TGTGCCAGCAGCTATCGCGAGGGAGATACGCAGTATTTT; CDR3 protein: CASSYREGDTQYF
V gene: TRBV18; D gene: -; J gene: TRBJ1-3; clone size: many; CDR3 DNA: TGTGCCAGCTCACGGGACAACTCTGGAAACACCATATATTTT; CDR3 protein: CASSRDNSGNTIYF
V gene: TRBV5-6; D gene: -; J gene: TRBJ2-2; clone size: many; CDR3 DNA: TGTGCCAGCAGTTCAGTAAGGGGTTGGACCGGGGAGCTGTTTTTT; CDR3 protein: CASSSVRGWTGELFF
V gene: TRBV20-1; D gene: TRBD1; J gene: TRBJ2-1; clone size: few; CDR3 DNA: TGCAGTGCCGAGGGACAGGGAGACTACAATGAGCAGTTCTTC; CDR3 protein: CSAEGQGDYNEQFF
V gene: TRBV27; D gene: -; J gene: TRBJ2-7; clone size: many; CDR3 DNA: TGTGCCAGCAGTACCCTAGGGGGTCCGGGTTACGAGCAGTACTTC; CDR3 protein: CASSTLGGPGYEQYF
V gene: TRBV10-3; D gene: -; J gene: TRBJ2-7; clone size: few; CDR3 DNA: TGTGCCATCAGTCAGTCCTACGAGCAGTACTTC; CDR3 protein: CAISQSYEQYF
V gene: TRBV11-2; D gene: -; J gene: TRBJ1-2; clone size: -; CDR3 DNA: TGTGCCAGCAGCCCCCGGCCTGAAATGGCTCCGCACTTC; CDR3 protein: CASSPRPEMAPHF
V gene: TRBV6-1; D gene: TRBD2; J gene: TRBJ2-3; clone size: many; CDR3 DNA: TGTGCCAGCAGCCAAGGGAAGCGGGGGGCGAGCACAGATACGCAGTATTTT; CDR3 protein: CASSQGKRGASTDTQYF
V gene: TRBV18; D gene: -; J gene: TRBJ1-1; clone size: -; CDR3 DNA: TGTGCCAGCTCCCAGGGCGGAAGGAACACTGAAGCTTTCTTT; CDR3 protein: CASSQGGRNTEAFF
V gene: TRBV19; D gene: -; J gene: TRBJ2-1; clone size: many; CDR3 DNA: TGTGCCAGTACCGGAGTTCCCCACAATGAGCAGTTCTTC; CDR3 protein: CASTGVPHNEQFF
V gene: TRBV7-2; D gene: -; J gene: TRBJ1-6; clone size: many; CDR3 DNA: TGTGCCAGCAGCCCTCCCGGCGTTAATTCACCCCTCCACTTT; CDR3 protein: CASSPPGVNSPLHF
V gene: TRBV7-2; D gene: TRBD2; J gene: TRBJ2-5; clone size: many; CDR3 DNA: TGTGCCAGCAGCCGGAGTTCAGCGGGGGTTGGGGAGACCCAGTACTTC; CDR3 protein: CASSRSSAGVGETQYF
V gene: TRBV4-3; D gene: TRBD2; J gene: TRBJ2-2; clone size: -; CDR3 DNA: TGCGCCAGCAGCAGGATAGCGGGGGGCGCGAACACCGGGGAGCTGTTTTTT; CDR3 protein: CASSRIAGGANTGELFF
V gene: TRBV20-1; D gene: -; J gene: TRBJ1-5; clone size: -; CDR3 DNA: TGCAGTGCTAGTTGGGGAAATCAGCCCCAGCATTTT; CDR3 protein: CSASWGNQPQHF
V gene: TRBV24-1; D gene: -; J gene: TRBJ2-3; clone size: -; CDR3 DNA: TGTGCCGCCGGGAGTGATACAGATACGCAGTATTTT; CDR3 protein: CAAGSDTDTQYF
V gene: TRBV4-3; D gene: -; J gene: TRBJ2-2; clone size: -; CDR3 DNA: TGCGCCAGCAGCCAAGAACAAGGGTTCGGGGAGCTGTTTTTT; CDR3 protein: CASSQEQGFGELFF
V gene: TRBV5-1; D gene: -; J gene: TRBJ2-6; clone size: few; CDR3 DNA: TGCGCCAGCAGCCCCGGCAGAGCCTCTGGGGCCAACGTCCTGACTTTC; CDR3 protein: CASSPGRASGANVLTF
V gene: TRBV27; D gene: -; J gene: TRBJ1-6; clone size: many; CDR3 DNA: TGTGCCAGCAGAATTGGTTCCTATAATTCACCCCTCCACTTT; CDR3 protein: CASRIGSYNSPLHF
V gene: TRBV12-3/TRBV12-4; D gene: -; J gene: TRBJ1-5; clone size: -; CDR3 DNA: TGTGCCAGCAGTTTAAAGGGTATCGGCAATCACCCCCAGCATTTT; CDR3 protein: CASSLKGIGNHPQHF
V gene: TRBV29-1; D gene: -; J gene: TRBJ1-2; clone size: many; CDR3 DNA: TGCAGCGTTGGAGGCTATGGCTACACCTTC; CDR3 protein: CSVGGYGYTF
V gene: TRBV7-3; D gene: TRBD2; J gene: TRBJ2-2; clone size: many; CDR3 DNA: TGTGCCAGCAGCTCGAGTAGCGGGGCGAACACCGGGGAGCTGTTTTTT; CDR3 protein: CASSSSSGANTGELFF
V gene: TRBV10-3; D gene: -; J gene: TRBJ1-3; clone size: many; CDR3 DNA: TGTGCCATCAGTGAGGGGGCCACCTCTGGAAACACCATATATTTT; CDR3 protein: CAISEGATSGNTIYF
V gene: TRBV2; D gene: -; J gene: TRBJ2-1; clone size: -; CDR3 DNA: TGTGCCAGCACTAAGAGGGGGGCAGGGAACAATGAGCAGTTCTTC; CDR3 protein: CASTKRGAGNNEQFF
V gene: TRBV30; D gene: -; J gene: TRBJ2-1; clone size: many; CDR3 DNA: TGTGCCTGGAGCTGGGGGGATGAGCAGTTCTTC; CDR3 protein: CAWSWGDEQFF
V gene: TRBV6-6; D gene: -; J gene: TRBJ2-7; clone size: many; CDR3 DNA: TGTGCCAGCATTAAAGGTGGGCAGAATTACGAGCAGTACTTC; CDR3 protein: CASIKGGQNYEQYF
V gene: TRBV5-1; D gene: -; J gene: TRBJ2-7; clone size: few; CDR3 DNA: TGCGCCAGCAGCGGAGGGCCAGTGGGGAACGAGCAGTACTTC; CDR3 protein: CASSGGPVGNEQYF
V gene: TRBV29-1; D gene: -; J gene: TRBJ1-3; clone size: many; CDR3 DNA: TGCAGCGTAGGGGTCAACTCTGGAAACACCATATATTTT; CDR3 protein: CSVGVNSGNTIYF
V gene: TRBV7-2; D gene: -; J gene: TRBJ2-2; clone size: -; CDR3 DNA: TGTGCCAGCAGCCCCTGGGGGGGCGGAAACACCGGGGAGCTGTTTTTT; CDR3 protein: CASSPWGGGNTGELFF